This T cell receptor (beta chain) was sequenced in a study of regulatory T cells in long-lasting Graves disease (dated by TCRdb to about 2021). Broadly, across the study: Persistent Graves' disease meant more than 5 years of antithyroid drug treatment with TSH receptor autoantibodies that stayed positive. Persistent Graves' disease patients in the clinical cohort had taken antithyroid drugs for 9 to 11 years on average. Patients with persistent Graves' disease were compared with patients with newly diagnosed Graves' disease using TCR sequencing and RNA sequencing of peripheral blood. A total of around 35 samples underwent TCR sequencing: about 13 from persistent and roughly 20 from newly diagnosed Graves' disease patients. The study was registered as a clinical trial and conducted in China.

This specimen's time point label, per the study, means: persistent/refractory GD, antithyroid drugs over 5 years with positive TRAb. For both TCR sequencing and RNA sequencing, RNA was extracted from PBMCs using TRIzol. The diagnosis of Graves' disease was made according to American Thyroid Association guidelines. Patients for the study were recruited at an endocrinology department in Xi'an, China. From each patient, 7.5 to 9.5 milliliters of peripheral blood was collected into an EDTA anticoagulant tube. PBMCs were isolated by Ficoll Paque Plus density gradient separation without further T cell sorting. An Agilent 2100 Bioanalyzer and agarose gel were used to check RNA quality, and a NanoDrop 2000 was used to measure RNA concentration. The study at large found these results: Only the TCR beta chain was sequenced and analyzed. The study examined only peripheral blood because the primary lesion, thyroid tissue, could not be accessed. The authors acknowledged the small sample size as a limitation that may reduce accuracy. Compared with newly diagnosed patients, persistent Graves' disease patients had lower TCR Shannon entropy and fewer highly expanded clones, which suggests clonal expansion. Persistent patients shared more public clonotypes among themselves (approximately 2,500) than newly diagnosed patients did (approximately 970). TRBV28, TRBJ1-2 and TRBJ2-5 were preferentially used in persistent disease, while TRBV20-1 and TRBJ2-1 were favored in newly diagnosed disease.

Library prep was done by multiplex PCR. Sequenced on an Illumina HiSeq 4000. TCR beta libraries were built with iRepertoire HTBI primers and Arm-PCR amplification of CDR3 regions. Before sequencing, the PCR products underwent gel purification. The paper's data handling went like this. Gene usage analysis of CDR3 amino acid clonotypes relied on the 60 or so TRBV and 12 to 15 TRBJ segments identified across samples. COPE and FqMerger were used to merge filtered high-quality paired reads into contigs. BLAST was used to align contigs to IMGT TRBV, TRBD and TRBJ reference genes, and CDR3 was defined according to IMGT. Any clonotype with a frequency above 0.1% was classified as a highly expanded clone. Repertoire diversity was measured by Shannon entropy, and V-J evenness by the Gini coefficient. Public clonotypes were defined as clonotypes shared by more than one individual. TCRdb redid the processing of the public reads, applying fastp at Q25 and MiXCR, and retained in-frame beta chains. Merged by CDR3 protein, the rows form single entries marked with the most common genes and DNA. V and J calls and clone size were set by TCRdb, not the authors. The sample data list about 430,000 distinct CDR3 sequences, and under 25% of these were observed just once. Roughly an eighth of the sample is in the top ten clones.

V lost 5 bases and J lost 3 bases, and the count of bases not matched to a germline gene is 3. In the germline V gene (reference sequence), CDR1 corresponds to DFQATT and CDR2 to SNEGSKA. Including cysteine and phenylalanine, the CDR3 has 13 amino acids. The read is trimmed to its CDR3 DNA, 39 bases read in frame from base 1. This clonotype was seen a few times. Its antigen is still unknown. Base qualities are not provided; no much larger clone lies one nucleotide away. This specimen consisted of peripheral blood mononuclear cells (PBMCs), obtained when the disease was refractory, from a patient treated with antithyroid drugs. This TCR came from a female donor with Graves disease. The sequence is built from TRBV20-1 and TRBJ2-7; a stretch of 11 junction bases matches TRBD1. The sequenced DNA: TGCAGTGCTTCGGGACAGGGGGTCTACGAGCAGTACTTC. This codes for CSASGQGVYEQYF.